This T cell receptor beta chain was captured in a study of early T cells in non-severe SARS-CoV-2 infection. Study-wide results and limits: Missing private and CD4 specificities, VDJdb matching favored anti-spike CD8 responses.

TCRdb used MiXCR to reprocess the 5' RACE reads, holding one entry per CDR3 protein. The sample gives tens of thousands of distinct CDR3 sequences, 14% of which show up once; roughly 6% is in the top ten. Per the germline V gene, CDR1 is SGDLS and CDR2 is YYNGEE. V gave up 5 bases and J gave up 5 bases; unmatched junction bases: 9. The CDR3 runs to 14 residues. Note on this clonotype: Its target is not known.

The chain combines TRBV9 with TRBJ1-1, with TRBD1 matching 7 bases. The sequence came from an adult who was a healthcare worker with PCR-confirmed SARS-CoV-2 infection or an uninfected control (not recorded which). The sample was whole blood. DNA for the CDR3: TGTGCCAGCAGTACACAGGGGTTTGGTACTGAAGCTTTCTTT. Its protein is CASSTQGFGTEAFF. The full variable domain, with the rest looked up from reference TRBV9 and TRBJ1-1, is DSGVTQTPKHLITATGQRVTLRCSPRSGDLSVYWYQQSLDQGLQFLIQYYNGEERAKGNILERFSAQQFPDLHSELNLSSLELGDSALYFCASSTQGFGTEAFFGQGTRLTVV.